This T cell receptor beta chain was obtained from a study of blood T cells in healthy people across ages. The germline gives CDR1 SEHNR, CDR2 FQNEAQ (reference sequence). CDR3 length: 13 amino acids. V lost 7 bases to trimming and J lost 8 bases; unmatched junction nucleotides: 10. This clonotype appeared a few times. Alongside a J-beta primer mix, a sample-barcoded 5' primer served in a second PCR lasting about 6 to 12 cycles. TCRdb reprocessed the 5' RACE reads via MiXCR and lists one record per CDR3 protein. The sample carries about a million distinct CDR3 sequences, 45% to 60% recorded once. This rearrangement joins TRBV7-9 to TRBJ1-2; 7 bases match TRBD1. The sequencing sample was made of blood. The receptor's source is a woman aged 60-70 years in good health. As DNA, the CDR3 is TGTGCCAGCACCCCGGGACAGTGGAAGGGCTACACCTTC. Its protein is CASTPGQWKGYTF.